Listed below are T cell receptor beta chains from one sample, sequenced in a study of cytomegalovirus exposure and HLA in healthy donors. TCRdb keeps only in-frame clones here, not all; method: immunoSEQ multiplex PCR. The sample carries 90,000 to 150,000 clones, 70% to 90% recorded once. The sequencing input was PBMCs. These receptors all come from a woman in her thirties in good health and CMV-seronegative. Both conserved end residues are part of each CDR3. The D gene is left open where the match is weak. A row's size may be missing; if present it is once, few, many or a size class.

TRBD2,-,TRBJ2-3,TRBV11-1,CASSQLSGGQGTDTQYF,TGTGCCAGCAGTCAATTATCGGGGGGGCAGGGCACAGATACGCAGTATTTT
-,-,TRBJ1-6,TRBV6-5,CASSGGGNSPLHF,TGCGCCAGCAGCGGGGGGGGAAATTCACCCCTCCACTTT
TRBD1,-,TRBJ1-5,TRBV2,CASSRDRGDQPQHF,TGTGCCAGCAGCCGGGACAGGGGGGATCAGCCCCAGCATTTT
-,-,TRBJ2-2,TRBV2,CASSFDTHTGELFF,TGTGCCAGCAGTTTCGACACTCACACCGGGGAGCTGTTTTTT
TRBD1,-,TRBJ2-5,TRBV25-1,CASGQGLQETQYF,TGTGCCAGCGGACAGGGGCTACAAGAGACCCAGTACTTC
-,-,TRBJ2-7,TRBV11-3,CASSKLRGNSYRAYEQYF,TGTGCCAGCAGCAAACTTAGAGGCAATTCCTACAGGGCCTACGAGCAGTACTTC
-,-,TRBJ2-7,TRBV5-4,CASSPLGDNSYEQYF,TGTGCCAGCAGCCCCTTGGGGGACAACTCCTACGAGCAGTACTTC
TRBD1,-,TRBJ2-7,TRBV25-1,CASSRDRGSPSSYEQYF,TGTGCCAGCTCCCGGGACAGGGGATCCCCGAGCTCCTACGAGCAGTACTTC
TRBD2,-,TRBJ2-7,TRBV6-6,CASSFQRGNEQYF,TGTGCCAGCAGTTTCCAGCGGGGGAACGAGCAGTACTTC
TRBD1,once,TRBJ2-5,TRBV10-3,CAIRTGEETQYF,TGTGCCATCAGGACAGGGGAGGAGACCCAGTACTTC
TRBD1,-,TRBJ2-3,TRBV5-5,CASSPGQRYTDTQYF,TGTGCCAGCAGCCCGGGACAGAGATACACAGATACGCAGTATTTT
TRBD1,-,TRBJ1-2,TRBV9,CASSGPTGGYGYTF,TGTGCCAGCAGCGGTCCCACAGGGGGCTATGGCTACACCTTC
TRBD1,-,TRBJ1-1,TRBV5-4,CASSLAGQPGAEAFF,TGTGCCAGCAGTTTGGCGGGACAGCCTGGGGCTGAAGCTTTCTTT
-,-,TRBJ2-1,TRBV9,CASSAQGRDEQFF,TGTGCCAGCAGCGCCCAGGGGCGCGATGAGCAGTTCTTC
-,-,TRBJ2-3,TRBV6-1,CASSEVKSHRADTQYF,TGTGCCAGCAGTGAAGTGAAGTCCCACAGGGCAGATACGCAGTATTTT
-,-,TRBJ2-7,TRBV7-2,CASSLRSYEQYF,TGTGCCAGCAGCTTACGGTCCTACGAGCAGTACTTC
TRBD1,-,TRBJ1-2,TRBV29-1,CSVVGTGVDYGYTF,TGCAGCGTTGTGGGCACAGGGGTAGACTATGGCTACACCTTC
-,-,TRBJ1-2,TRBV27,CATGRGGLGNGYTF,TGTGCCACCGGAAGGGGAGGGCTTGGAAATGGCTACACCTTC
-,-,TRBJ2-3,TRBV5-1,CASSLPQGGGARDTQYF,TGCGCCAGCAGCTTGCCTCAGGGTGGGGGGGCGAGAGATACGCAGTATTTT
-,-,TRBJ1-2,TRBV15,CATSSTLTGINYGYTF,TGTGCCACCAGCAGCACCCTTACAGGGATCAACTATGGCTACACCTTC
-,-,TRBJ1-1,TRBV9,CASSVDWRTEAFF,TGTGCCAGCAGCGTAGATTGGCGGACTGAAGCTTTCTTT
TRBD2,-,TRBJ2-3,TRBV7-2,CASSLEGGGASDTQYF,TGTGCCAGCAGCTTAGAGGGCGGGGGGGCATCAGATACGCAGTATTTT
-,-,TRBJ1-5,TRBV7-9,CASSLWAEPQHF,TGTGCCAGCAGCTTATGGGCTGAGCCCCAGCATTTT
TRBD1,-,TRBJ2-1,TRBV19,CASSIFPRGGDEQFF,TGTGCCAGTAGTATCTTTCCTAGAGGGGGCGATGAGCAGTTCTTC
-,few,TRBJ2-1,TRBV7-6,CASSLGLGGYNEQFF,TGTGCCAGCAGCTTAGGACTCGGGGGTTACAATGAGCAGTTCTTC
-,once,TRBJ2-3,TRBV5-1,CASSPRRGPPTDTQYF,TGCGCCAGCAGCCCGAGGAGGGGGCCCCCCACAGATACGCAGTATTTT
TRBD1,-,TRBJ2-3,TRBV10-3,CAISGRGTGERSDTQYF,TGTGCCATCAGTGGCAGAGGGACAGGGGAAAGGTCGGATACGCAGTATTTT
-,-,TRBJ2-2,TRBV6-1,CASSAATTGNGELFF,TGTGCCAGCAGTGCCGCAACCACGGGAAATGGGGAGCTGTTTTTT
TRBD1,-,TRBJ2-2,TRBV4-1,CASSQEAQGTGELFF,TGCGCCAGCAGCCAAGAAGCACAGGGGACCGGGGAGCTGTTTTTT
TRBD1,few,TRBJ1-6,TRBV4-1,CASSQPRQGASPLHF,TGCGCCAGCAGCCAACCTCGACAGGGGGCCTCACCCCTCCACTTT
-,-,TRBJ1-2,TRBV19,CASSSSQGQADYTF,TGTGCCAGTAGTTCTAGCCAAGGGCAGGCAGACTACACCTTC
TRBD1,-,TRBJ1-1,TRBV10-3,CAISGVASGQGADTEAFF,TGTGCCATCAGTGGGGTTGCCTCGGGACAGGGGGCGGACACTGAAGCTTTCTTT
-,-,TRBJ1-3,TRBV9,CASSVSGGPSGNTIYF,TGTGCCAGCAGCGTATCCGGGGGACCGTCTGGAAACACCATATATTTT
-,-,TRBJ2-5,TRBV11-2,CASSARLGGQETQYF,TGTGCCAGCAGCGCCAGGCTGGGGGGGCAGGAGACCCAGTACTTC
-,-,TRBJ2-1,TRBV6-1,CASSERVSYNEQFF,TGTGCCAGCAGTGAGCGGGTGTCCTACAATGAGCAGTTCTTC
TRBD2,-,TRBJ2-5,TRBV13,CASSGSWTGGSETQYF,TGTGCCAGCAGCGGGTCTTGGACGGGGGGTAGCGAGACCCAGTACTTC
-,-,TRBJ1-1,TRBV12-5,CASGFYSLRQGNTEAFF,TGTGCTAGTGGTTTTTATAGCCTTCGGCAGGGGAACACTGAAGCTTTCTTT
-,-,TRBJ1-5,TRBV18,CASSPTARRSRGPQHF,TGTGCCAGCTCACCCACCGCCAGGAGGTCGAGAGGGCCCCAGCATTTT
TRBD2,-,TRBJ2-3,TRBV6-6,CASSRRGGNTDTQYF,TGTGCCAGCAGTCGCCGCGGGGGAAACACAGATACGCAGTATTTT
TRBD1,-,TRBJ1-1,TRBV7-4,CASSLCQDRGRNTEAFF,TGTGCCAGCAGCCTTTGTCAAGACAGGGGGCGGAACACTGAAGCTTTCTTT
-,-,TRBJ2-1,TRBV5-1,CASSAEAYNEQFF,TGCGCCAGCAGCGCGGAGGCGTACAATGAGCAGTTCTTC
-,-,TRBJ1-5,TRBV6-4,CASSAGSNQPQHF,TGTGCCAGCAGTGCCGGTAGCAATCAGCCCCAGCATTTT
-,few,TRBJ2-7,TRBV7-9,CASSLAPQWSYEQYF,TGTGCCAGCAGCTTAGCGCCCCAGTGGTCCTACGAGCAGTACTTC
-,-,TRBJ2-5,TRBV18,CASSSDIQETQYF,TGTGCCAGCTCATCGGACATACAAGAGACCCAGTACTTC
TRBD1,-,TRBJ1-6,TRBV7-8,CASSLVAGGYNSPLHF,TGTGCCAGCAGCTTAGTGGCAGGGGGTTATAATTCACCCCTCCACTTT
-,medium-sized,TRBJ2-2,TRBV7-3,CASSFLGGNTGELFF,TGTGCCAGCAGCTTCCTGGGGGGGAACACCGGGGAGCTGTTTTTT
-,-,TRBJ1-2,TRBV7-2,CASSPGSRGYTF,TGTGCCAGCAGCCCAGGGTCTAGGGGCTACACCTTC
-,-,TRBJ1-1,TRBV6-1,CASSEGSAGDTEAFF,TGTGCCAGCAGTGAAGGCTCCGCGGGAGACACTGAAGCTTTCTTT
-,-,TRBJ1-6,TRBV9,CASSVEGGGSPLHF,TGTGCCAGCAGCGTAGAGGGAGGGGGTTCACCCCTCCACTTT
-,-,TRBJ1-1,TRBV7-9,CASSEGGEAFF,TGTGCCAGCAGCGAAGGGGGTGAAGCTTTCTTT